This is a list of T cell receptor beta chains from one sample in a study of control samples from healthy donors and cancer patients. This table comes from immunoSEQ multiplex PCR, and its TCRdb copy is limited to in-frame clones, with some not included. The sample shows roughly 52,000 clones, around 96% of them seen only once. Specimen: blood. The receptor source for this set is a woman in her 30s in good health. Both conserved end residues are part of each CDR3.

TRBV6-6	TRBJ2-2	CASSYSGTGELFF
TRBV5-6	TRBJ2-7	CASRYQRQVYEQYF
TRBV28	TRBJ2-3	CASNLAGGGTDTQYF
TRBV7-9	TRBJ2-7	CASSYWTSGYEQYF
TRBV6-7	TRBJ2-2	CATIAGHSNTGELFF
TRBV28	TRBJ2-3	CVGIRAGQRRTDTQYF
TRBV2	TRBJ1-3	CASSDLQGAVGNTIYF
TRBV29-1	TRBJ2-5	CSVEGLAGVEEETQYF
TRBV19	TRBJ2-5	CASSSGPAQETQYF
TRBV7-2	TRBJ2-5	CASSFLAGELETQYF
TRBV28	TRBJ1-6	CASIWGGRPYNSPLHF
TRBV5-5	TRBJ2-6	CASRDGYRVPSGANVLTF
TRBV5-4	TRBJ2-3	CASSLDEQDTQYF